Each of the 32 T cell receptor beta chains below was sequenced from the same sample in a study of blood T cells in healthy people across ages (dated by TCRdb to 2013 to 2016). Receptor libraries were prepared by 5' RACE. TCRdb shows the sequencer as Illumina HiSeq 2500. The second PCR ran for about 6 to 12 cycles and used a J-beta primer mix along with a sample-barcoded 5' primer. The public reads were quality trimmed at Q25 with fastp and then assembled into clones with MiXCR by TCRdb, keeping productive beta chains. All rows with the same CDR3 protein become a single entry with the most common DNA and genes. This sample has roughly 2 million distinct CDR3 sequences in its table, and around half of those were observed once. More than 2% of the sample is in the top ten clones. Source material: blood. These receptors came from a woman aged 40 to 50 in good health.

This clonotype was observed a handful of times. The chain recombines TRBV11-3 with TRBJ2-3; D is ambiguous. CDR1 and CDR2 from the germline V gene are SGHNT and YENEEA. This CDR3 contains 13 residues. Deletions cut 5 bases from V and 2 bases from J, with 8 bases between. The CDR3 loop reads CASSRSPTDTQYF. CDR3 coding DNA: TGTGCCAGCAGCCGATCGCCCACAGATACGCAGTATTTT.

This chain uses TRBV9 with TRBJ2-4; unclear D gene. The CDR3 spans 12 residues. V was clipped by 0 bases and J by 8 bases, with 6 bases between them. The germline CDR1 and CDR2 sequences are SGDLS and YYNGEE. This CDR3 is CASSVDGDIQYF. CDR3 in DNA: TGTGCCAGCAGCGTAGATGGGGACATTCAGTACTTC.

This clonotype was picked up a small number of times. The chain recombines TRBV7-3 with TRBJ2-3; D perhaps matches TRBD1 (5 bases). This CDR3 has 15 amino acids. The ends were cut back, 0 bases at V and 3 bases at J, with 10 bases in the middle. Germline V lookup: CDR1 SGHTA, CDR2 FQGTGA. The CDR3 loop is CASSLTGVATDTQYF. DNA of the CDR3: TGTGCCAGCAGCTTAACAGGGGTCGCGACAGATACGCAGTATTTT.

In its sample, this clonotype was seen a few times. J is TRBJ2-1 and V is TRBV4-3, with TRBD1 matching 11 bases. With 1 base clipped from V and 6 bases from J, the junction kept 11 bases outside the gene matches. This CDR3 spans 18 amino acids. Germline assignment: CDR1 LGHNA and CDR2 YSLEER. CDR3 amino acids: CASSQVLSGQGEINEQFF. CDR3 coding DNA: TGCGCCAGCAGCCAAGTGTTGTCGGGACAGGGGGAAATCAATGAGCAGTTCTTC.

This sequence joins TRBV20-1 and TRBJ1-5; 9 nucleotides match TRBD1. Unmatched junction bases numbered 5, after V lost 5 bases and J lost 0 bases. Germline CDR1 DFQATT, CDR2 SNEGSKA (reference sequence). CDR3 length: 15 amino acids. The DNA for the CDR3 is TGCAGTGCTGCCGGGACAGGGAATAGCAATCAGCCCCAGCATTTT. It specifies CSAAGTGNSNQPQHF.

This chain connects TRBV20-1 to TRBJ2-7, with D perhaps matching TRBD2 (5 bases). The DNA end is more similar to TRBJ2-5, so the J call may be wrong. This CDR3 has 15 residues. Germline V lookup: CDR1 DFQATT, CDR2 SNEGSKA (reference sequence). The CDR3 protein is CSAREVGIPFQTQYF. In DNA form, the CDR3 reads TGCAGTGCTAGAGAGGTCGGGATCCCCTTCCAGACCCAGTACTTC.

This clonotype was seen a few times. The CDR3 is CASSDGNNNEQFF. The CDR3 DNA reads TGCGCCAGCAGCGACGGGAACAACAATGAGCAGTTCTTC. The genes are TRBV5-1 and TRBJ2-1, with a possible D match to TRBD2 (5 bases). The V and J ends lost 4 bases and 5 bases respectively, with 10 bases between them. The CDR3 spans 13 residues. The germline gives CDR1 SGHRS, CDR2 YFSETQ.

CDR3 in amino acids: CASSVDTDIYEQYF. DNA for the CDR3: TGTGCCAGCAGCGTTGACACCGATATCTACGAGCAGTACTTC. The gene calls are TRBV9 and TRBJ2-5; no firm D call. The closer fit of TRBJ2-7 to the DNA end suggests the J call may be wrong. The germline V gene encodes CDR1 SGDLS and CDR2 YYNGEE. The CDR3 length is 14 residues.

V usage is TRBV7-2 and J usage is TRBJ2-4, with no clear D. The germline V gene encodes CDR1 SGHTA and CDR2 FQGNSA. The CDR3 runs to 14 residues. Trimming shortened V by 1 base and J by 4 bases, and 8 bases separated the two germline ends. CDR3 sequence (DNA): TGTGCCAGCAGCTTAGGCCATCCGAAAAACATTCAGTACTTC. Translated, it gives CASSLGHPKNIQYF.

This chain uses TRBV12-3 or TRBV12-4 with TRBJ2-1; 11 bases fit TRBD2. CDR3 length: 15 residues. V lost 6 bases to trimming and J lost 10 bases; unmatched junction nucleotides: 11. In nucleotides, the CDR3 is TGTGCCAGCAGCCATAGCGGGGGGGGTCCGGGCGAGCAGTTCTTC. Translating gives CASSHSGGGPGEQFF.

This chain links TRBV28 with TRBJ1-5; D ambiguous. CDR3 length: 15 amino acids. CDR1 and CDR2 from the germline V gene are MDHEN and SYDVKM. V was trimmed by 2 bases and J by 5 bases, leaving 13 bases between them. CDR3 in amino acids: CASSLGLGRDQPQHF. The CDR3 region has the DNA TGTGCCAGCAGTTTAGGTCTTGGGCGCGATCAGCCCCAGCATTTT.

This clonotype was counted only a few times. The CDR3 nucleotides are TGTGCCAGCAGGGCGACAGGGGACTCCTACGAGCAGTACTTC. Encoded protein: CASRATGDSYEQYF. V is TRBV28 and J is TRBJ2-7, with 8 bases aligning to TRBD1. V lost 6 bases and J lost 0; bases outside the gene matches: 4. The CDR3 spans 14 residues. Germline V gives CDR1 MDHEN, CDR2 SYDVKM.

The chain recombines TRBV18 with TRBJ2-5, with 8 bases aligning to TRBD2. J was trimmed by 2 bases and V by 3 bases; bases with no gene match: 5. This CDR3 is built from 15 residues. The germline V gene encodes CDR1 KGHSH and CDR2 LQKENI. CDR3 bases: TGTGCCAGCTCACCGGTAGCGGGGTCACAAGAGACCCAGTACTTC. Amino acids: CASSPVAGSQETQYF. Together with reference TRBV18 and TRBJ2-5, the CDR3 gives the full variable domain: NAGVMQNPRHLVRRRGQEARLRCSPMKGHSHVYWYRQLPEEGLKFMVYLQKENIIDESGMPKERFSAEFPKEGPSILRIQQVVRGDSAAYFCASSPVAGSQETQYFGPGTRLLVL.

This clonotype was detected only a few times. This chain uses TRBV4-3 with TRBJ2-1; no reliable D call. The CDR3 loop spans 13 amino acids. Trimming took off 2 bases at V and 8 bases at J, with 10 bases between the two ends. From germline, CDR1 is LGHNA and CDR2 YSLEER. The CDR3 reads CASSQSVADEQFF. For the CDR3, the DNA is TGCGCCAGCAGCCAATCGGTTGCCGATGAGCAGTTCTTC.

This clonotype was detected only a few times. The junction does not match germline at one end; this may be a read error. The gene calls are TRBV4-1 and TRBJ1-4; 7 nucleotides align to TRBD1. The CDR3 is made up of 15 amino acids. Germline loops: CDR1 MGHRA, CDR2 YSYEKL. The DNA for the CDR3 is TGTGCCAGCAGCCGACAGGGAAACCCTAATGAAAAACTGTTTTTT. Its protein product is CASSRQGNPNEKLFF.

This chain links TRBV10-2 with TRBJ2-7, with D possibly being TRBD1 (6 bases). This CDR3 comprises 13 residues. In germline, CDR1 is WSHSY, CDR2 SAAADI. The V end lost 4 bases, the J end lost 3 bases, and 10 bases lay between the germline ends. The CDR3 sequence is CASSGTALYEQYF. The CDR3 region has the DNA TGCGCCAGCAGTGGGACAGCGCTCTACGAGCAGTACTTC.

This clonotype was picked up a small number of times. CDR3 bases: TGTGCCACCAGTGGGACAGGGGATGCCTATGGCTACACCTTC. The encoded protein is CATSGTGDAYGYTF. V and J are TRBV24-1 and TRBJ1-2; 9 nucleotides agree with TRBD1. In germline, CDR1 is KGHDR, CDR2 SFDVKD. The CDR3 extends over 14 amino acids. Trimming removed 5 bases from V and 4 bases from J; junction bases left unmatched: 4.

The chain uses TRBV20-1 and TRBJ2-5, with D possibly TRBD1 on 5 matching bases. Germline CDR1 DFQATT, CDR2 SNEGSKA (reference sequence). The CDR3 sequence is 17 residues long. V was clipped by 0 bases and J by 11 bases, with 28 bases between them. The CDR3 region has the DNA TGCAGTGCTAGAGATGACGGTCGAGCAGGGAACAGGAAGGAGCAGTACTTC. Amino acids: CSARDDGRAGNRKEQYF.

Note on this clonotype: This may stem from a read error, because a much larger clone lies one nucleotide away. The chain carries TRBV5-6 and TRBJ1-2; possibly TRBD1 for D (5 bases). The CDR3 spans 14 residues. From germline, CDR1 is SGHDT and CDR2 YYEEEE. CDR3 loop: CASSPGRTNYGCTF. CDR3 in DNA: TGTGCCAGCAGCCCGGGACGGACAAACTATGGCTGCACCTTC.

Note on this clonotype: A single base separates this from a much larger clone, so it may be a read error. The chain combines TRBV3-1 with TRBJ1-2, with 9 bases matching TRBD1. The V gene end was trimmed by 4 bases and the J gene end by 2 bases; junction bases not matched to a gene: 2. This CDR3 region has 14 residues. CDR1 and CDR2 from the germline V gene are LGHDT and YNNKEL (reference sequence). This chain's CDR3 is CASSRQGENYGYTF. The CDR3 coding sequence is TGTGCCAGCAGCCGACAGGGGGAAAACTATGGCTACACCTTC.

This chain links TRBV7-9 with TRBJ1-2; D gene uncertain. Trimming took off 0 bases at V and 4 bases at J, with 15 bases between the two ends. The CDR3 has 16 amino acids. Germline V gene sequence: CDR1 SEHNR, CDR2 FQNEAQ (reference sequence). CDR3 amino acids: CASSLALFTAIYGYTF. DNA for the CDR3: TGTGCCAGCAGCTTAGCGCTTTTTACAGCAATCTATGGCTACACCTTC.

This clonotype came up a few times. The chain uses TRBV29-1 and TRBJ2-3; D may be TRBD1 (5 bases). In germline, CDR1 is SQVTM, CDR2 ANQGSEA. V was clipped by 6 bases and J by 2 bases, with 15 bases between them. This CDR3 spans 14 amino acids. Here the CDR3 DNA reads TGCAGCGTAGCTATACAGGAAAACACAGATACGCAGTATTTT. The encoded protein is CSVAIQENTDTQYF.

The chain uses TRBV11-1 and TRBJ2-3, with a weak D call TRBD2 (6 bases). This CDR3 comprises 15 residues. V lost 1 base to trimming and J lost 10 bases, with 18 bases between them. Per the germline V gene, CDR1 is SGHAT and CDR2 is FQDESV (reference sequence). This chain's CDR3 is CASSLVETGSGAQYF. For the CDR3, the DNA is TGTGCCAGCAGCTTAGTGGAGACGGGATCGGGGGCGCAGTATTTT. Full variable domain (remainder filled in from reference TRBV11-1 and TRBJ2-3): EAEVAQSPRYKITEKSQAVAFWCDPISGHATLYWYRQILGQGPELLVQFQDESVVDDSQLPKDRFSAERLKGVDSTLKIQPAELGDSAMYLCASSLVETGSGAQYFGPGTRLTVL.

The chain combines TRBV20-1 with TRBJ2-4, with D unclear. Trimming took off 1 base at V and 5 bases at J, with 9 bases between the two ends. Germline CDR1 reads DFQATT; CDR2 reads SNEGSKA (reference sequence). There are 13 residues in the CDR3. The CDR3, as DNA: TGCAGTGCTAGAGGAGTTGTGGAAAACATTCAGTACTTC. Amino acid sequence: CSARGVVENIQYF.

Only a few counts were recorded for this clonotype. Here the CDR3 DNA reads TGTGCCAGCAGGGACAGCTTCCCCCTCGACGAGCAGTACTTC. It is translated as CASRDSFPLDEQYF. The chain uses TRBV6-2 or TRBV6-3 and TRBJ2-7, with D perhaps TRBD1 (6 bases). The CDR3 length is 14 residues. Trimming stripped 6 bases from V and 5 bases from J, with 17 bases between. CDR1 is MNHEY and CDR2 is SVGEGT in the germline V gene.

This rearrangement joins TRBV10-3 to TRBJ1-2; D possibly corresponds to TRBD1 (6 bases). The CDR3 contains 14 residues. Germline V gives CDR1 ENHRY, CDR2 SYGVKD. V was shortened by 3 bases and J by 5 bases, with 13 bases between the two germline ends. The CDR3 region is CAISDSTGKYGYTF. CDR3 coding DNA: TGTGCCATCAGTGACTCAACAGGGAAGTATGGCTACACCTTC.

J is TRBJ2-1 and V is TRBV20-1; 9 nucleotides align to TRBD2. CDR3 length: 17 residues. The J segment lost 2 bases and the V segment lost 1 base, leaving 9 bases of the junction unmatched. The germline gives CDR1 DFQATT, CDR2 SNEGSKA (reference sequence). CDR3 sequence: CSARGYWAGGTYNEQFF. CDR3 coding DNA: TGCAGTGCTAGAGGTTACTGGGCGGGGGGGACCTACAATGAGCAGTTCTTC.

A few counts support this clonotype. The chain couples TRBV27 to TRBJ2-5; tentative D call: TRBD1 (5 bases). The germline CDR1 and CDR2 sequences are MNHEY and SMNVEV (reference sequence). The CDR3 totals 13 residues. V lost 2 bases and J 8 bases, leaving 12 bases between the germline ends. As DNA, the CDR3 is TGTGCCAGCAGTTTAAATCTTAGGGGTACCCAGTACTTC. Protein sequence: CASSLNLRGTQYF.

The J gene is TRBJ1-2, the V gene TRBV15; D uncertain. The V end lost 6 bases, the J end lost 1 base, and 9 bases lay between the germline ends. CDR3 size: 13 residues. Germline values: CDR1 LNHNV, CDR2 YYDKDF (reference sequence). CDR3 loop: CATSAGNNYGYTF. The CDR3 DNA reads TGTGCCACCAGTGCAGGCAATAACTATGGCTACACCTTC. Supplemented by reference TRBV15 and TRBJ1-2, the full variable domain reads DAMVIQNPRYQVTQFGKPVTLSCSQTLNHNVMYWYQQKSSQAPKLLFHYYDKDFNNEADTPDNFQSRRPNTSFCFLDIRSPGLGDTAMYLCATSAGNNYGYTFGSGTRLTVV.

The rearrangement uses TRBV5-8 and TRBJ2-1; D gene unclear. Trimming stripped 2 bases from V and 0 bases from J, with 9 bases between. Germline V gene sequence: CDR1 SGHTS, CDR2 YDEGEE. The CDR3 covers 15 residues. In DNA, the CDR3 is TGTGCCAGCAGCTTTGAGCGTCCCTCCTACAATGAGCAGTTCTTC. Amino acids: CASSFERPSYNEQFF. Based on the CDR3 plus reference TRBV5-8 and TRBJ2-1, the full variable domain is EAGVTQSPTHLIKTRGQQATLRCSPISGHTSVYWYQQALGLGLQFLLWYDEGEERNRGNFPPRFSGRQFPNYSSELNVNALELEDSALYLCASSFERPSYNEQFFGPGTRLTVL.

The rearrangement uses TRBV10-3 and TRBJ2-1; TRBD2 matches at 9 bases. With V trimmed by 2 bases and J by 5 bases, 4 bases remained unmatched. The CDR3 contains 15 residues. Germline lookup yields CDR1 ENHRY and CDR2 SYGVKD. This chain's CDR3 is CAISEVVAGDNEQFF. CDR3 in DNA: TGTGCCATCAGTGAGGTAGTAGCGGGGGACAATGAGCAGTTCTTC.

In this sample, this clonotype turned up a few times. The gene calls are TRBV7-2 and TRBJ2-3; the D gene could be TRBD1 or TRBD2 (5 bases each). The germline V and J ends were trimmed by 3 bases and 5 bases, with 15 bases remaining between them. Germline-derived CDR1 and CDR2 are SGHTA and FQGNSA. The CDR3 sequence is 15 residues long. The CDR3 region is CASSFSGPQGDTQYF. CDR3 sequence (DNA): TGTGCCAGCAGCTTCTCGGGACCCCAGGGAGATACGCAGTATTTT.